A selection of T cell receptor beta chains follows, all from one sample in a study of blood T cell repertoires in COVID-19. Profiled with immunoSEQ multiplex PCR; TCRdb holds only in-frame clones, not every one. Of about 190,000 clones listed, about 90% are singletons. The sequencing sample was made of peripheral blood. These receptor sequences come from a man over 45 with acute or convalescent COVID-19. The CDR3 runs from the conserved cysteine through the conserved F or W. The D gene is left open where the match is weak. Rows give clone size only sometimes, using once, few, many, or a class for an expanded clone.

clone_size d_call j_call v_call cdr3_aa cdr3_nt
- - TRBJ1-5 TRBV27 CASRQGNQPQHF TGTGCCAGCAGACAAGGCAATCAGCCCCAGCATTTT
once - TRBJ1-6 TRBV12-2 CASRLGGFGSPLHF TGTGCAAGTCGCTTAGGAGGGTTCGGGTCACCCCTCCACTTT
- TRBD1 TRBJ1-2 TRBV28 CATGTGTGGRYTF TGTGCCACCGGTACCGGGACAGGGGGACGCTACACCTTC
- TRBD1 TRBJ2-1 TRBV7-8 CASSMTGVFYYNEQFF TGTGCCAGCAGCATGACAGGGGTCTTTTACTACAATGAGCAGTTCTTC
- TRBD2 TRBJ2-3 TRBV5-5 CASSLSREDSTDTQYF TGTGCCAGCAGCTTGTCGCGGGAGGACAGCACAGATACGCAGTATTTT
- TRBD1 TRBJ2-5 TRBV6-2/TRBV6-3 CASSYRGREETQYF TGTGCCAGCAGTTACAGGGGGCGCGAAGAGACCCAGTACTTC
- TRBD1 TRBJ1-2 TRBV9 CASSVAQAGGGGYTF TGTGCCAGCAGCGTAGCTCAGGCAGGGGGCGGTGGCTACACCTTC
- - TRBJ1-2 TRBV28 CASSPGDGSRYTF TGTGCCAGCAGTCCGGGGGACGGATCACGCTACACCTTC
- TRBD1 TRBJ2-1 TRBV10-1 CASSPGQYNEQFF TGCGCCAGCTCTCCGGGACAGTACAATGAGCAGTTCTTC
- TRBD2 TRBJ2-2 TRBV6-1 CASSGRLAANTGELFF TGTGCCAGCAGTGGCCGACTAGCCGCGAACACCGGGGAGCTGTTTTTT
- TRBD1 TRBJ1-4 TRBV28 CASSLQGVSEKLFF TGTGCCAGCAGTTTACAGGGGGTAAGCGAAAAACTGTTTTTT
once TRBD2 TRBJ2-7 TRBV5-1 CASSFDGSWTSGIYEQYF TGCGCCAGCAGTTTTGACGGATCCTGGACTAGCGGGATCTACGAGCAGTACTTC
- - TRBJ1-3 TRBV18 CASSPSYGNTIYF TGTGCCAGCTCACCATCTTATGGAAACACCATATATTTT
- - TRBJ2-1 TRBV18 CASSALEGLNNEQFF TGTGCCAGCTCAGCCCTCGAGGGACTGAACAATGAGCAGTTCTTC
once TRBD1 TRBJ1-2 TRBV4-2 CASSQDPTGTGGTDGYTF TGTGCCAGCAGCCAAGACCCGACCGGGACAGGGGGCACGGATGGCTACACCTTC
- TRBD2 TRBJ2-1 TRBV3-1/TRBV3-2 CASSQGGGGYNEQFF TGTGCCAGCAGCCAAGGCGGGGGGGGCTACAATGAGCAGTTCTTC
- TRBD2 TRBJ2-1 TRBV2 CASSADGGAGDEQFF TGTGCCAGCAGTGCCGACGGGGGGGCCGGGGATGAGCAGTTCTTC
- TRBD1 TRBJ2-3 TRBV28 CASSWDRGTDTQYF TGTGCCAGCAGTTGGGACAGGGGCACAGATACGCAGTATTTT
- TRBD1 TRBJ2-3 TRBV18 CASSPGQVADTQYF TGTGCCAGCTCACCTGGACAGGTTGCAGATACGCAGTATTTT
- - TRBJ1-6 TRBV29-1 CSVEGRSGLHF TGCAGCGTTGAAGGCAGGTCTGGACTCCACTTT
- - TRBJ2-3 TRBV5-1 CASSPVTDTQYF TGCGCCAGCAGCCCGGTGACAGATACGCAGTATTTT
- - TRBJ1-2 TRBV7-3 CASSPQPGTQNGYTF TGTGCCAGCAGCCCGCAACCCGGGACACAAAATGGCTACACCTTC
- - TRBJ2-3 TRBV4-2 CASSQDFALQGTQYF TGTGCCAGCAGCCAAGATTTCGCTCTCCAGGGTACGCAGTATTTT
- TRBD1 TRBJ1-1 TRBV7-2 CASSRDSKNTEAFF TGTGCCAGCAGCAGGGACAGCAAGAACACTGAAGCTTTCTTT
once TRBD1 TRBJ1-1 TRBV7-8 CASSARDRDREAFF TGTGCCAGCAGCGCCCGGGACAGGGATAGAGAAGCTTTCTTT